These T cell receptor beta chains were read from a single sample in a study of shared clonotypes between healthy human individuals. Clones were read by immunoSEQ multiplex PCR, and TCRdb kept only the in-frame ones, dropping some. The sample includes about 480,000 clones, nearly 80% seen only once; the top ten take about 12%. Input material: PBMCs. The receptors come from a woman between 40 and 55 years old in good health. Some clones in this sample may be carry-over from other donors' samples. Each CDR3 is given with its conserved first and last residue. Rows give clone size only sometimes, using once, few, many, or a class for an expanded clone.

V: TRBV14; size: NA; length: 15; CDR3: CASSQSSSGSSGQFF
V: TRBV5-8; size: NA; length: 14; CDR3: CASSFFLVDNEQFF
V: TRBV11-3; size: few; length: 16; CDR3: CASSRFGSGDQETQYF
V: TRBV18; size: few; length: 14; CDR3: CASSPNLSNQPQHF
V: TRBV2; size: NA; length: 12; CDR3: CAAAPTRETQYF
V: TRBV30; size: NA; length: 15; CDR3: CAWSNPWGAGYEQYF
V: TRBV6-5; size: NA; length: 16; CDR3: CASSYSRDSSTDTQYF
V: TRBV7-9; size: NA; length: 16; CDR3: CASSAGTAGDWETQYF
V: TRBV27; size: NA; length: 15; CDR3: CASAHRDRGLGTQYF
V: TRBV7-2; size: NA; length: 18; CDR3: CASSHGTSGRGSYNEQFF
V: TRBV6-6; size: NA; length: 15; CDR3: CASSPTEGRNYEQYF
V: TRBV11-3; size: NA; length: 15; CDR3: CASSLDGGSGGEQFF
V: TRBV2; size: few; length: 13; CDR3: CASQDREGETQYF
V: TRBV7-9; size: few; length: 15; CDR3: CASKGTSGLYNEQFF
V: TRBV2; size: NA; length: 13; CDR3: CASGGEGNYGYTF
V: TRBV7-2; size: NA; length: 18; CDR3: CASSLASLAGGARTEAFF
V: TRBV5-1; size: once; length: 16; CDR3: CASSLGSLANTGELFF
V: TRBV2; size: NA; length: 16; CDR3: CASSEARAITDQPQHF
V: TRBV25-1; size: NA; length: 15; CDR3: CASTNDRTGGETQYF
V: TRBV15; size: NA; length: 17; CDR3: CATSRDLSSGTGDTQYF
V: TRBV9; size: NA; length: 15; CDR3: CASSETGLLGHEQYF
V: TRBV4-3; size: NA; length: 15; CDR3: CASSRDRVPYNEQFF
V: TRBV19; size: NA; length: 14; CDR3: CASRILSDSQPQHF
V: TRBV5-4; size: NA; length: 11; CDR3: CASILRNEQFF
V: TRBV27; size: NA; length: 14; CDR3: CASSPRTLNYGYTF
V: TRBV9; size: NA; length: 19; CDR3: CASSSPPLQTSGGYNEQFF
V: TRBV15; size: NA; length: 15; CDR3: CATSRDQTAQETQYF
V: TRBV4-1; size: once; length: 17; CDR3: CASSLVPSGGWDNEQFF